The sequence of this T cell receptor beta chain was determined in a study of glioma-infiltrating T cells. This clonotype was picked up a small number of times. Using RNA template, CDR3s of TCR alpha and beta were amplified with iRepertoire arm-PCR. One entry per CDR3 protein results from TCRdb running MiXCR on the multiplex PCR reads. The repertoire holds 400,000 or so distinct CDR3 sequences, with roughly two fifths as singletons. The germline V gene encodes CDR1 LGHNA and CDR2 YNFKEQ. V was clipped by 0 bases and J by 10 bases; unmatched bases: 9. The CDR3 runs 16 residues. Sequencing was carried out using glioma tissue, nonneoplastic brain tissue, or PBMCs (not recorded which). The clonotype originates from a human donor with low-grade glioma or glioblastoma, undergoing nonglioma brain surgery, or in good health (not recorded which). The V call is TRBV4-2, the J call TRBJ2-1; 10 nucleotides match TRBD1. CDR3: CASSQDVGQGYYEQFF. CDR3 sequence (DNA): TGTGCCAGCAGCCAAGATGTGGGACAGGGGTACTACGAGCAGTTCTTC.